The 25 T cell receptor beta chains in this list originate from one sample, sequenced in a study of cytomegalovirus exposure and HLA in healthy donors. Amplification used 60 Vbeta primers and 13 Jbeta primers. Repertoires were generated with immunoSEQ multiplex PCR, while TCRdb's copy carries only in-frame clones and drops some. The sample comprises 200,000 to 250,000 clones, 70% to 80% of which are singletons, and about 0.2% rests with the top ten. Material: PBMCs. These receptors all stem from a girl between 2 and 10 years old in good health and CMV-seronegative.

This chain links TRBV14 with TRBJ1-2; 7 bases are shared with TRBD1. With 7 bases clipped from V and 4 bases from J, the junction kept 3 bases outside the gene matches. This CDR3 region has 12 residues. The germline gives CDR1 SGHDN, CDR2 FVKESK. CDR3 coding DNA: TGTGCCAGCAATCGACAGGGCTATGGCTACACCTTC. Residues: CASNRQGYGYTF.

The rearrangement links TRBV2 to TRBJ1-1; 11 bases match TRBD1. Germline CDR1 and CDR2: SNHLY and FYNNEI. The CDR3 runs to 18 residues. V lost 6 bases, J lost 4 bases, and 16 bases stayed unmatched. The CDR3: CASRERSGQGGRGTEAFF. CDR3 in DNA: TGTGCCAGCAGAGAGCGGTCGGGACAGGGGGGACGGGGCACTGAAGCTTTCTTT.

CDR3 protein: CASSFAQGTVNTEAFF. CDR3 nucleotide sequence: TGTGCCAGCAGTTTCGCCCAAGGGACAGTTAACACTGAAGCTTTCTTT. The rearrangement links TRBV27 to TRBJ1-1, with 7 bases lining up with TRBD1. The CDR3 consists of 16 residues. The germline gives CDR1 MNHEY, CDR2 SMNVEV (reference sequence). The V segment lost 3 bases and the J segment 2 bases; nucleotides outside the gene matches: 9.

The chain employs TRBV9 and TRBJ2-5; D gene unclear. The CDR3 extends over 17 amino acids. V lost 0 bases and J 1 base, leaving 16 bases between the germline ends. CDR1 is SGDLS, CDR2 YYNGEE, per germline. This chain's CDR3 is CASSVDTPGGAQETQYF. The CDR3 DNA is TGTGCCAGCAGCGTAGACACCCCTGGTGGTGCCCAAGAGACCCAGTACTTC. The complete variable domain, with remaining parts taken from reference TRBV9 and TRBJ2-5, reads DSGVTQTPKHLITATGQRVTLRCSPRSGDLSVYWYQQSLDQGLQFLIQYYNGEERAKGNILERFSAQQFPDLHSELNLSSLELGDSALYFCASSVDTPGGAQETQYFGPGTRLLVL.

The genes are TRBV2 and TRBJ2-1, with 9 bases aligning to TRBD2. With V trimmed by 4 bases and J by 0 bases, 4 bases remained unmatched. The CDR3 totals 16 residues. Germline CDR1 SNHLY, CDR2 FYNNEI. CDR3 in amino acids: CASSGDSGSSYNEQFF. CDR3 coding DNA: TGTGCCAGCAGTGGGGATAGCGGGAGCTCCTACAATGAGCAGTTCTTC.

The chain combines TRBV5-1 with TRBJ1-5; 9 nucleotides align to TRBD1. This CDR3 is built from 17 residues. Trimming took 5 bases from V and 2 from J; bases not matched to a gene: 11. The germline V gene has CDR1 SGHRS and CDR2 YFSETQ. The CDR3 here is CASRGTGSLSCNQPQHF. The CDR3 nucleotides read TGCGCCAGCAGAGGGACAGGGTCTTTGAGTTGCAATCAGCCCCAGCATTTT.

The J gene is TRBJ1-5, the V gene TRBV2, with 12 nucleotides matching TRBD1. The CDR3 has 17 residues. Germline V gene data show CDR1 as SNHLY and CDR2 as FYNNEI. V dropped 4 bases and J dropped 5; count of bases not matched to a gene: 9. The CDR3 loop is CASSGRGTGGADQPQHF. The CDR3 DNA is TGTGCCAGCAGTGGAAGGGGGACAGGGGGCGCAGATCAGCCCCAGCATTTT.

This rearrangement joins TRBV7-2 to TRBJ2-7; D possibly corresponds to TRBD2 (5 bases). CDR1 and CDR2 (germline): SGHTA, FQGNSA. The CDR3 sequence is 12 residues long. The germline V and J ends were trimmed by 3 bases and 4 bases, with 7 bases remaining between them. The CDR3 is CASSLTIYEQYF. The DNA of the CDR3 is TGTGCCAGCAGCTTGACTATTTACGAGCAGTACTTC.

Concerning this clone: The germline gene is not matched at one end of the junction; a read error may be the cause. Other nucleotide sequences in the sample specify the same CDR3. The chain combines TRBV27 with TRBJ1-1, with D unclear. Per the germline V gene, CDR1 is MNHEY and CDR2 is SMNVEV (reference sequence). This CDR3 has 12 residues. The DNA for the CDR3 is TGCGCCAGCAGTTCCGTGGGAGCTGAAGCTTTCTTT. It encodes CASSSVGAEAFF.

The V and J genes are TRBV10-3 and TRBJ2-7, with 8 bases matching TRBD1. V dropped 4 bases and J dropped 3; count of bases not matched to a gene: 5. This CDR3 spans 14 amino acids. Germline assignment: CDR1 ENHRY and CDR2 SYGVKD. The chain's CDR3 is CAISAGQALYEQYF. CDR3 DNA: TGTGCCATCAGTGCGGGACAGGCGCTCTACGAGCAGTACTTC.

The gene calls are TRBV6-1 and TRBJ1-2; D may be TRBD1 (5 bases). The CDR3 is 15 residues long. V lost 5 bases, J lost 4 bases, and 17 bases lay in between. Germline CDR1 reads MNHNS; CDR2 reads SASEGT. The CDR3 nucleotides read TGTGCCAGCAGTCGCCCCCCGCAGGGTTCCTATGGCTACACCTTC. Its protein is CASSRPPQGSYGYTF.

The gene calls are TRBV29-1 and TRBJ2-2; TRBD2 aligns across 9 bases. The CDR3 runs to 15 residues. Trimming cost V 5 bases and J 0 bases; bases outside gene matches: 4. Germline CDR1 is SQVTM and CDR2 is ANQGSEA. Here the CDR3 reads CSVRLAATNTGELFF. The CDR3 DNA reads TGCAGCGTTAGACTAGCGGCCACGAACACCGGGGAGCTGTTTTTT.

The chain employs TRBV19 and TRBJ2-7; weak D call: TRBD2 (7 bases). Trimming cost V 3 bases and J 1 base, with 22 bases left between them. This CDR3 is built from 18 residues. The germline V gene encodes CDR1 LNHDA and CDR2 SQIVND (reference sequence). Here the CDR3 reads CASSIGGHQRAGSYEQYF. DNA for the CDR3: TGTGCCAGTAGTATCGGGGGGCATCAACGGGCAGGATCCTACGAGCAGTACTTC.

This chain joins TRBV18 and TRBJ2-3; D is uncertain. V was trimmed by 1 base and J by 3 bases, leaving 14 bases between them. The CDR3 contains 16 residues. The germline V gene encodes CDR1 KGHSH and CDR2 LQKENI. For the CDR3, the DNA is TGTGCCAGCTCACCACTAGCAGCCACTGGGACAGATACGCAGTATTTT. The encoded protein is CASSPLAATGTDTQYF.

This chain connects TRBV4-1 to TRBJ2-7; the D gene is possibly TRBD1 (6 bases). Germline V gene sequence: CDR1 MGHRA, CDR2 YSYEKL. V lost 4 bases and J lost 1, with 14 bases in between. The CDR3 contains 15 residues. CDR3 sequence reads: CASSLHTGISYEQYF. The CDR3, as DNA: TGCGCCAGCAGCCTACATACAGGGATTTCCTACGAGCAGTACTTC.

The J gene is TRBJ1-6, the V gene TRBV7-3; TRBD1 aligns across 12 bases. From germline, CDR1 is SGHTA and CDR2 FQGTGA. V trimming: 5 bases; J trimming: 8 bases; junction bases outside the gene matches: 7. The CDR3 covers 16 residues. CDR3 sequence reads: CASSRGQGAWDSPLHF. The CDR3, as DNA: TGTGCCAGCAGCAGGGGACAGGGGGCGTGGGATTCACCCCTCCACTTT. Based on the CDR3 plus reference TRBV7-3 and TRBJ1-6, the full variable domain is GAGVSQTPSNKVTEKGKYVELRCDPISGHTALYWYRQSLGQGPEFLIYFQGTGAADDSGLPNDRFFAVRPEGSVSTLKIQRTERGDSAVYLCASSRGQGAWDSPLHFGNGTRLTVT.

The CDR3 here is CASSRGTGGVAEAFF. CDR3 nucleotides: TGTGCCAGCAGCCGGGGGACAGGGGGCGTAGCTGAAGCTTTCTTT. The chain joins TRBV27 to TRBJ1-1; 12 positions match TRBD1. Germline trimming cut 6 bases from V and 6 bases from J; bases unmatched to any gene: 8. CDR3 length: 15 amino acids. The germline CDR1 and CDR2 sequences are MNHEY and SMNVEV (reference sequence).

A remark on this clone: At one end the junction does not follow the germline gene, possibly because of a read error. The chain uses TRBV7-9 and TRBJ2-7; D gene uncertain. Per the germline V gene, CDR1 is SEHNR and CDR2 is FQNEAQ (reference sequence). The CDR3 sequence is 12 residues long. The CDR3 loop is CSSSLDSYEQYF. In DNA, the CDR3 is TGTTCCAGCAGCTTAGATAGCTACGAGCAGTACTTC. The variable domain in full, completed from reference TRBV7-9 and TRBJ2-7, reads DTGVSQNPRHKITKRGQNVTFRCDPISEHNRLYWYRQTLGQGPEFLTYFQNEAQLEKSRLLSDRFSAERPKGSFSTLEIQRTEQGDSAMYLCSSSLDSYEQYFGPGTRLTVT.

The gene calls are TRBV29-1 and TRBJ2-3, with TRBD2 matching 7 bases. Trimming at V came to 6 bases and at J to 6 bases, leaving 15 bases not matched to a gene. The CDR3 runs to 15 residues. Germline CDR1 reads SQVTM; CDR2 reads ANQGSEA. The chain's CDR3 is CSVTSLAASVDTQYF. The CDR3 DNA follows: TGCAGCGTGACTTCTCTAGCGGCCTCGGTGGATACGCAGTATTTT.

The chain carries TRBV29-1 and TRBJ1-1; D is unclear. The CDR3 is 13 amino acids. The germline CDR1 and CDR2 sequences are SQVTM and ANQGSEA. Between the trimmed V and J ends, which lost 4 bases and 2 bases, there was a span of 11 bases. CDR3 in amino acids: CSVGFGLNTEAFF. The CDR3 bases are TGCAGCGTTGGTTTCGGACTAAACACTGAAGCTTTCTTT.

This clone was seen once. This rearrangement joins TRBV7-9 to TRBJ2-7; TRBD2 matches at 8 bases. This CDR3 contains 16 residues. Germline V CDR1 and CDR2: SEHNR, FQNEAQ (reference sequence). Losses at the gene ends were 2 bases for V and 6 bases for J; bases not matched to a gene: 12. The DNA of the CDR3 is TGTGCCAGCAGCTTATCCTCCGGGAGGGCCCCGCTCGAGCAGTACTTC. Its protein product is CASSLSSGRAPLEQYF.

DNA of the CDR3: TGTGCCAGCAGCTCCCAGTTGCGGCGCACAGATACGCAGTATTTT. This codes for CASSSQLRRTDTQYF. V gene TRBV9 combines with J gene TRBJ2-3; D unclear. Germline values: CDR1 SGDLS, CDR2 YYNGEE. The CDR3 sequence is 15 residues long. With 4 bases removed from V and 1 base from J, the gap between germline ends came to 13 bases.

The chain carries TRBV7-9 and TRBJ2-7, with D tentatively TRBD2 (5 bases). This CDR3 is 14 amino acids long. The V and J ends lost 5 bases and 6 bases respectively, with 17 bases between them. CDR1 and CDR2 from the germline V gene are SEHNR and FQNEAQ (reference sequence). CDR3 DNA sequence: TGTGCCAGCAGCCCAAAGTCGCGGGTCGGCGAGCAGTACTTC. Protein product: CASSPKSRVGEQYF.

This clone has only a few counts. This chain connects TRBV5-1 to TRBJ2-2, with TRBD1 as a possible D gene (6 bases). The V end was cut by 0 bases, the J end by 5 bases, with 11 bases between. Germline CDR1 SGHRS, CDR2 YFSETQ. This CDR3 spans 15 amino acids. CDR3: CASSLDRVDTGELFF. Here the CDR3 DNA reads TGCGCCAGCAGCTTGGACAGGGTAGATACCGGGGAGCTGTTTTTT.

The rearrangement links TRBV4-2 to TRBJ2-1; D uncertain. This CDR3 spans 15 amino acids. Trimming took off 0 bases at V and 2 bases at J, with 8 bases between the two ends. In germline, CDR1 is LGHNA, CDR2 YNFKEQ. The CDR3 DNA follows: TGTGCCAGCAGCCAAGATCTGTATACCTACAATGAGCAGTTCTTC. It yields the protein CASSQDLYTYNEQFF.